This section outlines one T cell receptor beta chain sequence together with its context. Its cognate antigen is unknown. Deletions cut 3 bases from V and 8 bases from J, with 13 bases between. Germline V lookup: CDR1 MDHEN, CDR2 SYDVKM. The CDR3 covers 13 residues. These data originate in a study of cytotoxic CD8 clonotypes in ibrutinib-treated CLL. Turning to the study itself: The authors obtained response samples at a median of about 12 months of treatment, range 6 to 36. An average of 255,043 productive templates and 80,000 to 100,000 productive rearrangements was obtained per sample. General study points: Baseline clonality, higher than in age-matched healthy donors, tracked circulating CD8+ T-cell counts.

Sequencing used immunoSEQ multiplex PCR; TCRdb keeps in-frame clones, though not all of them. The sample includes approximately 200,000 clones, over 60% seen only once; the top ten take roughly 13%. The authors obtained around 1.8 micrograms of genomic DNA from cryopreserved PBMCs for TCR beta libraries. This specimen consisted of PBMCs, obtained after 24 months of ibrutinib treatment. This clonotype was obtained from a human donor with chronic lymphocytic leukemia. The chain joins TRBV28 to TRBJ1-1; D not resolved. CDR3 sequence (DNA): TGTGCCAGCAGTTTTGGTCGGGCAGAAGAAGCTTTCTTT. Translated, it gives CASSFGRAEEAFF.